This T cell receptor (beta chain) was recovered during a study of blood T cell repertoires in COVID-19. Seattle's cohort entered during active infection and was followed longitudinally. This table comes from immunoSEQ multiplex PCR, and its TCRdb copy is limited to in-frame clones, with some not included. The data hold tens of thousands of clones, with roughly 85% observed a single time. A single count supports this clone. This CDR3 is 16 amino acids long. V lost 5 bases to trimming and J lost 7 bases; unmatched junction nucleotides: 14. CDR1 and CDR2 from the germline V gene are MDHEN and SYDVKM. This TCR came from a man in his fifties or sixties with COVID-19, enrolled during active disease. Sequencing was carried out using peripheral blood. The gene calls are TRBV28 and TRBJ1-2; 9 bases fit TRBD1. The CDR3 DNA reads as TGTGCCAGCAGTAGGGCAGGGACAGGGAAAATGTTTGGCTACACCTTC. The encoded protein is CASSRAGTGKMFGYTF.